The 27 T cell receptor beta chains given below trace back to one sample, sequenced in a study of T cells in Graves' hyperthyroidism and ophthalmopathy. It was RNA transcripts that yielded the amplified TCR beta CDR3 regions. HTBI primers were employed in a first-round RT-PCR of the TCR CDR3. One entry per CDR3 protein results from TCRdb running MiXCR on the multiplex PCR reads. This table holds more than 500,000 distinct CDR3 sequences, about 16% found once. Specimen: blood. The receptors come from a woman between 25 and 40 years old with Graves' ophthalmopathy.

This clonotype was picked up many times. V is TRBV29-1 and J is TRBJ1-1; possibly TRBD1 for D (5 bases). CDR3 size: 14 residues. Trimming left V 7 bases short and J 2 bases short, with 17 bases between. CDR1 SQVTM and CDR2 ANQGSEA come from the germline V gene. The CDR3 DNA reads as TGCAGCGCCAGGACGGCGACAGTTAACACTGAAGCTTTCTTT. It yields the protein CSARTATVNTEAFF.

The chain has TRBV19 and TRBJ2-3, with D perhaps TRBD2 (5 bases). The CDR3 is made up of 12 amino acids. Germline loops: CDR1 LNHDA, CDR2 SQIVND (reference sequence). V was cut by 3 bases and J by 6 bases, with 7 bases left in between. The CDR3 nucleotides are TGTGCCAGTAGTATTACGGGGGATACGCAGTATTTT. Protein sequence: CASSITGDTQYF.

In its sample, this clonotype was seen many times. The chain joins TRBV28 to TRBJ2-1, with D perhaps TRBD2 (6 bases). V shed 6 bases and J shed 9 bases, with 21 bases lying between them. Looked up from germline, CDR1 is MDHEN and CDR2 is SYDVKM. The CDR3 is made up of 15 amino acids. This chain's CDR3 is CASRSRTSGFGEQFF. The CDR3 coding sequence is TGTGCCAGCAGATCCAGAACCAGCGGGTTCGGTGAGCAGTTCTTC.

This clonotype was counted only a few times. V is TRBV7-9 and J is TRBJ2-3; 10 bases align to TRBD2. Trimming took 8 bases from V and 5 from J; bases not matched to a gene: 7. The CDR3 extends over 14 amino acids. Germline CDR1 and CDR2: SEHNR and FQNEAQ (reference sequence). The CDR3: CASLGSGRGDTQYF. In nucleotides, the CDR3 is TGTGCCAGCTTAGGGAGCGGGAGGGGAGATACGCAGTATTTT.

This clonotype was seen at least ten times. The genes are TRBV5-6 and TRBJ2-7; a weak D match, TRBD2 (6 bases). Trimming cost V 2 bases and J 1 base, with 16 bases left between them. This CDR3 is built from 16 residues. Looked up from germline, CDR1 is SGHDT and CDR2 is YYEEEE. CDR3 loop: CASSLPSLAKSYEQYF. The CDR3 bases are TGTGCCAGCAGCTTACCATCGCTAGCGAAGTCCTACGAGCAGTACTTC.

CDR3: CASSDQNAASNEKLFF. In DNA form, the CDR3 reads TGTGCCAGCAGTGATCAAAACGCAGCCTCTAATGAAAAACTGTTTTTT. The chain links TRBV6-1 to TRBJ1-4, with D unresolved. Trimming took off 3 bases at V and 3 bases at J, with 14 bases between the two ends. CDR3 length: 16 residues. Germline lookup yields CDR1 MNHNS and CDR2 SASEGT.

The rearrangement links TRBV27 to TRBJ2-1; D remains ambiguous. Germline loops: CDR1 MNHEY, CDR2 SMNVEV (reference sequence). This CDR3 is built from 13 residues. The V end lost 8 bases, the J end lost 0 bases, and 8 bases lay between the germline ends. The CDR3 DNA sequence: TGTGCCAGCGGCCCGGTCTCCTACAATGAGCAGTTCTTC. This gives the protein CASGPVSYNEQFF.

The sample holds a few counts of this clonotype. The CDR3 here is CSLSSGRTYNEQFF. CDR3 nucleotide sequence: TGCAGTTTATCAAGCGGGAGGACCTACAATGAGCAGTTCTTC. The rearrangement joins TRBV29-1 to TRBJ2-1, with 9 bases aligning to TRBD2. This CDR3 is 14 amino acids long. CDR1 SQVTM and CDR2 ANQGSEA come from the germline V gene.

This chain joins TRBV19 and TRBJ2-1; possibly TRBD1 or TRBD2 for D (5 bases each). This CDR3 is 12 amino acids long. Germline V gives CDR1 LNHDA, CDR2 SQIVND (reference sequence). Trimming took 5 bases from V and 12 from J, leaving 14 bases between them. The CDR3 coding sequence is TGTGCCAGTAGTTTAACCGGGACCGGGCAGTTCTTC. It is translated as CASSLTGTGQFF.

This clonotype was recorded many times. The V and J genes are TRBV5-5 and TRBJ2-7, with D hard to call. Trimming pared 0 bases from V and 0 bases from J, leaving 7 bases between. Germline V gene sequence: CDR1 SGHKS, CDR2 YYEKEE (reference sequence). This CDR3 is built from 14 residues. CDR3 residues: CASSLDGNSYEQYF. In DNA, the CDR3 is TGTGCCAGCAGCTTGGATGGGAACTCCTACGAGCAGTACTTC.

This clonotype was seen a handful of times. The V call is TRBV5-4, the J call TRBJ1-4; TRBD1 matches 8 bases. V trimming: 4 bases; J trimming: 5 bases; junction bases outside the gene matches: 4. CDR1 SGHNT and CDR2 YYREEE come from the germline V gene (reference sequence). The CDR3 is 14 residues long. This CDR3 reads CASSIRQGNEKLFF. Written as DNA, the CDR3 is TGTGCCAGCAGCATCAGACAGGGGAATGAAAAACTGTTTTTT. Complete variable domain (other parts from reference TRBV5-4 and TRBJ1-4): ETGVTQSPTHLIKTRGQQVTLRCSSQSGHNTVSWYQQALGQGPQFIFQYYREEENGRGNFPPRFSGLQFPNYSSELNVNALELDDSALYLCASSIRQGNEKLFFGSGTQLSVL.

The chain joins TRBV4-1 to TRBJ2-2; D call uncertain. CDR1 is MGHRA and CDR2 is YSYEKL in the germline V gene. The CDR3 consists of 16 residues. V was pared by 0 bases and J by 2 bases, with 10 bases between. CDR3 sequence: CASSQDSEFNTGELFF. DNA of the CDR3: TGCGCCAGCAGCCAAGACAGCGAGTTCAACACCGGGGAGCTGTTTTTT.

Many counts were recorded for this clonotype. V gene TRBV12-3 or TRBV12-4 combines with J gene TRBJ2-3; maybe TRBD2 (6 bases). The CDR3 runs 13 residues. V shed 4 bases and J shed 2 bases, with 7 bases lying between them. The CDR3 region is CASSWDSTDTQYF. The CDR3 nucleotides read TGTGCCAGCAGTTGGGACTCCACAGATACGCAGTATTTT.

This clonotype was seen at least ten times. V gene TRBV5-6 combines with J gene TRBJ2-2, with 8 bases identical to TRBD2. This CDR3 has 18 residues. J was trimmed by 3 bases and V by 4 bases; bases with no gene match: 14. Germline V gene data show CDR1 as SGHDT and CDR2 as YYEEEE. CDR3 sequence: CASSPEDYGTSHTGELFF. DNA for the CDR3: TGTGCCAGCAGCCCGGAAGACTACGGGACTAGTCACACCGGGGAGCTGTTTTTT.

Ten or more counts support this clonotype. This sequence joins TRBV20-1 and TRBJ2-7; D remains ambiguous. This CDR3 is 11 amino acids long. V lost 0 bases, J lost 5 bases, and 5 bases lay in between. Germline V lookup: CDR1 DFQATT, CDR2 SNEGSKA (reference sequence). In nucleotides, the CDR3 is TGCAGTGCTAGAGATCACAACGAGCAGTACTTC. As protein: CSARDHNEQYF.

There are a few counts of this clonotype. V is TRBV10-2 and J is TRBJ1-1; 7 nucleotides align to TRBD1. The CDR3 is 14 residues long. Unmatched junction bases numbered 5, after V lost 6 bases and J lost 1 base. Germline V lookup: CDR1 WSHSY, CDR2 SAAADI. The CDR3, as DNA: TGCGCCAGCAGGACCACAGGGGCGAACACTGAAGCTTTCTTT. Protein product: CASRTTGANTEAFF.

This chain connects TRBV7-3 to TRBJ2-2, with D unresolved. Germline V gene lookup returns CDR1 SGHTA and CDR2 FQGTGA. The CDR3 length is 14 residues. V lost 1 base, J lost 8 bases, and 11 bases lay in between. DNA of the CDR3: TGTGCCAGCAGCTTAAGTTCGACTGGTGGGGAGCTGTTTTTT. Protein sequence: CASSLSSTGGELFF.

This clonotype was seen a few times. The chain links TRBV9 to TRBJ2-3; 10 nucleotides line up with TRBD2. This CDR3 is 16 amino acids long. J lost 2 bases, V lost 0 bases, and 3 bases had no gene match. Germline V gene sequence: CDR1 SGDLS, CDR2 YYNGEE. CDR3 in amino acids: CASSVVLAGNTDTQYF. The CDR3 DNA sequence: TGTGCCAGCAGCGTAGTACTAGCGGGAAACACAGATACGCAGTATTTT.

This clonotype has a handful of counts. The chain couples TRBV5-1 to TRBJ2-2; 12 bases are a match to TRBD2. Looked up from germline, CDR1 is SGHRS and CDR2 is YFSETQ. The length of the CDR3 is 19 residues. The V gene end was trimmed by 4 bases and the J gene end by 1 base; junction bases not matched to a gene: 11. The CDR3 spells CASSPPTSGSGWNTGELFF. In DNA, the CDR3 is TGCGCCAGCAGCCCACCGACTAGCGGGAGTGGCTGGAACACCGGGGAGCTGTTTTTT.

This sequence joins TRBV30 and TRBJ2-7; 9 bases fit TRBD1. Germline CDR1 reads GTSNPN; CDR2 reads SVGIG (reference sequence). There are 14 residues in the CDR3. The trim removed 4 bases at V and 3 bases at J, leaving 7 bases unmatched. The CDR3 is CAWITRDRDYEQYF. CDR3 sequence (DNA): TGTGCCTGGATTACCCGGGACAGGGACTACGAGCAGTACTTC.

The table lists this clonotype with many counts. This chain uses TRBV11-1 with TRBJ2-7, with 9 bases matching TRBD1. The CDR3 extends over 17 amino acids. Germline V lookup: CDR1 SGHAT, CDR2 FQDESV (reference sequence). The J segment lost 5 bases and the V segment lost 5 bases, leaving 16 bases of the junction unmatched. Here the CDR3 DNA reads TGTGCCAGCAGCCTAAGGACTCCCGGGACAGGGCTCCACGAGCAGTACTTC. Protein: CASSLRTPGTGLHEQYF.

At least ten counts were recorded for this clonotype. The chain recombines TRBV7-2 with TRBJ2-1; D gene uncertain. This CDR3 region has 12 residues. V lost 4 bases, J lost 11 bases, and 12 bases lay in between. The germline gives CDR1 SGHTA, CDR2 FQGNSA. CDR3 loop: CASSSPLTKQFF. CDR3 sequence (DNA): TGTGCCAGCAGCTCCCCACTTACTAAGCAGTTCTTC.

This clonotype was seen a handful of times. In nucleotides, the CDR3 is TGTGCCAGCAGTTACGGGACAGGGGCATACGCTAACTATGGCTACACCTTC. Amino acids: CASSYGTGAYANYGYTF. The rearrangement uses TRBV6-2 or TRBV6-3 and TRBJ1-2; TRBD1 matches at 10 bases. Germline V gene sequence: CDR1 MNHEY, CDR2 SVGEGT. The CDR3 runs 17 residues. J lost 0 bases, V lost 2 bases, and 6 bases had no gene match.

This clonotype showed up many times. V usage is TRBV3-1 and J usage is TRBJ1-2, with D perhaps matching TRBD1 (5 bases). The CDR3 has 14 residues. The germline V gene encodes CDR1 LGHDT and CDR2 YNNKEL (reference sequence). V was clipped by 3 bases and J by 5 bases, with 13 bases between them. The CDR3 nucleotides are TGTGCCAGCAGCCAGCGGGGGAGTATATATGGCTACACCTTC. It yields the protein CASSQRGSIYGYTF.

This clonotype was seen repeatedly, ten times or more. The chain is built from TRBV6-5 and TRBJ2-1; TRBD2 aligns across 8 bases. Losses at the gene ends were 2 bases for V and 6 bases for J; bases not matched to a gene: 6. From germline, CDR1 is MNHEY and CDR2 SVGAGI. The CDR3 runs 15 residues. CDR3 residues: CASSYVTSGSNEQFF. CDR3 coding DNA: TGTGCCAGCAGTTACGTTACTAGCGGTAGCAATGAGCAGTTCTTC.

This clonotype was recorded many times. V is TRBV10-3 and J is TRBJ1-1; no definite D call. Germline V CDR1 and CDR2: ENHRY, SYGVKD. V was clipped by 10 bases and J by 11 bases, with 20 bases between them. This CDR3 is 12 amino acids long. CDR3 in DNA: TGTGCCACATCGCAAGCTAGCGGTTCGGCTTTCTTT. This encodes CATSQASGSAFF.

V and J are TRBV6-1 and TRBJ2-3, with a tentative D call TRBD2 (6 bases). Trimming pared 4 bases from V and 4 bases from J, leaving 12 bases between. This CDR3 spans 14 amino acids. CDR1 MNHNS and CDR2 SASEGT come from the germline V gene. The CDR3 is CASSAGVMPDTQYF. CDR3 in DNA: TGTGCCAGCAGTGCGGGAGTCATGCCAGATACGCAGTATTTT.